This T cell receptor (beta chain) was retrieved from a study of graft-versus-host responses after intestinal transplantation. Study overall: Every transplant recipient was induced with anti-thymocyte globulin, then maintained on tacrolimus and steroids for around 3 years. General observations from the study: Detected in recipient marrow were GvH clones, some of which were first observed in ileum or blood. Allografts of one patient group, those with graft-donor T cell macrochimerism, had high graft-versus-host to host-versus-graft clonal ratios.

As concerns this clone: Its antigen is unknown.

TCRdb's table, derived via immunoSEQ multiplex PCR, lists solely in-frame clones and lacks some. The data show some 22,000 clones, 90% seen once. The source of this sequence is a human patient who received an intestinal transplant, so some T cells may come from the graft donor. The source material was PBMCs, sampled approximately 38 days after intestinal transplant.

CDR3 nucleotide sequence: TGTGCCAGCAGTTTTCCTACCGTAATACACGAGCAGTACTTC. Its protein product is CASSFPTVIHEQYF. The chain has TRBV28 and TRBJ2-7; D call uncertain. CDR1 is MDHEN and CDR2 is SYDVKM in the germline V gene. V shed 3 bases and J shed 5 bases, with 14 bases lying between them. This CDR3 contains 14 residues.